These 10 T cell receptor beta chains originate from one sample sequenced in a study of long-term antiretroviral therapy in people with HIV. Sequencing relied on immunoSEQ assay v3.0, run at survey level. Generated by immunoSEQ multiplex PCR, the TCRdb table keeps only in-frame clones and is missing some. Altogether about 28,000 clones are present, around 96% being singletons, with the ten largest covering approximately 8.2%. Sequenced material: unsorted PBMCs, taken around 6 years after starting antiretroviral therapy. All receptors come from a man aged 25 to 45 with HIV.

The rearrangement joins TRBV25-1 to TRBJ2-1; tentative D call: TRBD2 (5 bases). V lost 1 base and J 8 bases, leaving 9 bases between the germline ends. Germline V gene lookup returns CDR1 MGHDK and CDR2 SYGVNS. The CDR3 covers 13 residues. The CDR3 bases are TGTGCCAGCAGTGAATGGGAGTGGGATGAGCAGTTCTTC. Encoded protein: CASSEWEWDEQFF.

The V call is TRBV6-1, the J call TRBJ2-4, with 7 bases lining up with TRBD1. V lost 6 bases and J lost 2; bases outside the gene matches: 7. The germline gives CDR1 MNHNS, CDR2 SASEGT. The CDR3 has 15 amino acids. The CDR3 coding sequence is TGTGCCAGCAGCCCAAACAGGGGTACCAAAAACATTCAGTACTTC. It encodes CASSPNRGTKNIQYF.

This clone was observed a few times. The rearrangement joins TRBV2 to TRBJ2-1; D remains ambiguous. The CDR3 is made up of 14 amino acids. Trimming shortened V by 0 bases and J by 14 bases, and 17 bases separated the two germline ends. Germline V CDR1 and CDR2: SNHLY, FYNNEI. In nucleotides, the CDR3 is TGTGCCAGCAGTGAAGCAGCCGTACTCGAAACGGAGTTCTTC. It codes for CASSEAAVLETEFF.

This sequence joins TRBV7-2 and TRBJ2-7; D unclear. V was pared by 3 bases and J by 2 bases, with 8 bases between. The CDR3 totals 13 residues. In germline, CDR1 is SGHTA, CDR2 FQGNSA. CDR3 sequence (DNA): TGTGCCAGCAGCTTGTCGGGCACCTACGAGCAGTACTTC. Translation: CASSLSGTYEQYF.

The V call is TRBV19, the J call TRBJ2-7; D unresolved. This CDR3 region has 14 residues. Germline V gene data show CDR1 as LNHDA and CDR2 as SQIVND (reference sequence). With 1 base removed from V and 3 bases from J, the gap between germline ends came to 10 bases. In DNA, the CDR3 is TGTGCCAGTAGTATAGGCGGAAAAAACTACGAGCAGTACTTC. It yields the protein CASSIGGKNYEQYF.

The DNA for the CDR3 is TGCGCCAGCAGCTTGACGGCAGGGGGCAACTATGGCTACACCTTC. This codes for CASSLTAGGNYGYTF. The chain has TRBV5-1 and TRBJ1-2; 8 nucleotides agree with TRBD1. This CDR3 spans 15 amino acids. With V trimmed by 1 base and J by 2 bases, 4 bases remained unmatched. The germline CDR1 and CDR2 sequences are SGHRS and YFSETQ.

The chain is built from TRBV5-6 and TRBJ2-1; 10 bases are a match to TRBD2. Looked up from germline, CDR1 is SGHDT and CDR2 is YYEEEE. The trim removed 2 bases at V and 5 bases at J, leaving 7 bases unmatched. The CDR3 is made up of 16 amino acids. Written as DNA, the CDR3 is TGTGCCAGCAGCTTCGGGACTAGCGTCCTACACAATGAGCAGTTCTTC. It yields the protein CASSFGTSVLHNEQFF.

This chain connects TRBV18 to TRBJ1-1; perhaps TRBD1 as D (5 bases). The CDR3 is made up of 13 amino acids. The V end was cut by 4 bases, the J end by 5 bases, with 11 bases between. Germline values: CDR1 KGHSH, CDR2 LQKENI. This CDR3 reads CASSRETGTEAFF. The CDR3, as DNA: TGTGCCAGCTCACGGGAAACAGGAACTGAAGCTTTCTTT.

The V call is TRBV6-5, the J call TRBJ1-1; weak D call: TRBD1 (6 bases). V was pared by 6 bases and J by 4 bases, with 15 bases between. The CDR3 is 14 residues long. The germline gives CDR1 MNHEY, CDR2 SVGAGI. The CDR3 is CASSPSGGRTEAFF. In nucleotides, the CDR3 is TGTGCCAGCAGCCCCTCGGGGGGCCGCACTGAAGCTTTCTTT.

The rearrangement uses TRBV5-6 and TRBJ1-2; D not certain. The germline CDR1 and CDR2 sequences are SGHDT and YYEEEE. The CDR3 has 13 residues. V shed 3 bases and J shed 4 bases, with 10 bases lying between them. CDR3 sequence (DNA): TGTGCCAGCAGCTGGCATCAGAGCTATGGCTACACCTTC. It encodes CASSWHQSYGYTF.